Given below is one TCR beta chain in context. Its matching antigen is unknown. The CDR3 covers 15 residues. Trimming cost V 4 bases and J 1 base, with 13 bases left between them. CDR1 SGHVS and CDR2 FQNEAQ come from the germline V gene. With constant-segment primers, 5'RACE yielded cDNA libraries of TCR alpha and TCR beta that carried sample barcodes and UMIs. In TCRdb, the 5' RACE reads were re-called with MiXCR into one record per CDR3 protein. The table has fewer than 500,000 distinct CDR3 sequences, about 23% seen once. These data originate in a study of T-cell memory formation after mild COVID-19. Overall study findings and caveats: Contracting clones from day 15 to 85 had balanced CD4/CD8; later expanders favoured CD4+. The appearance of some responding clones in pre-infection memory suggested that cross-reactive memory joined.

V usage is TRBV7-8 and J usage is TRBJ1-1; D remains ambiguous. The receptor was derived from an adult woman who had mild COVID-19 (a few samples of this study predate the infection). Cell type and time point are not known. Sequencing used PBMCs or a T cell subset sorted from them (not recorded which). CDR3 residues: CASSSKVGGNTEAFF. Here the CDR3 DNA reads TGTGCCAGCAGCTCAAAGGTAGGAGGGAACACTGAAGCTTTCTTT.